Listed below are T cell receptor beta chains from one sample, sequenced in a study of breast tumors, draining lymph nodes, adjacent tissues. Each CDR3 protein is one row after TCRdb ran MiXCR on the multiplex PCR reads. This sample has about 31,000 distinct CDR3 sequences, with 60% to 80% found just once. Material: breast tumor tissue. The receptors originated from a female donor with breast cancer. Some clones in this sample may be carry-over from other donors' samples. Both conserved end residues are part of each CDR3. A D gene is named only where the DNA matches it firmly. Not every row has a clone size; where given, it reads once, few, many or a size class.

cdr3_aa: CATSRERDSMNQPQHF
cdr3_nt: TGTGCCACCAGCAGAGAGCGGGACAGTATGAATCAGCCCCAGCATTTT
d_call: TRBD1
j_call: TRBJ1-5
clone_size: many
v_call: TRBV15

cdr3_aa: CASSQGHLSRGQVTTDTQYF
cdr3_nt: TGCGCCAGCAGCCAGGGTCACCTATCGAGGGGACAGGTAACGACAGATACGCAGTATTTT
d_call: TRBD1
j_call: TRBJ2-3
clone_size: -
v_call: TRBV4-1

cdr3_aa: CASSAGSSYNSPLHF
cdr3_nt: TGTGCCAGCAGCGCGGGGAGCTCCTATAATTCACCCCTCCACTTT
d_call: -
j_call: TRBJ1-6
clone_size: medium-sized
v_call: TRBV9

cdr3_aa: CASSFRTRFQGPGSNQPQHF
cdr3_nt: TGTGCCAGCAGTTTTCGCACCAGATTCCAGGGGCCTGGTAGCAATCAGCCCCAGCATTTT
d_call: -
j_call: TRBJ1-5
clone_size: many
v_call: TRBV12-3/TRBV12-4

cdr3_aa: CASSLAPTGELFF
cdr3_nt: TGTGCCAGCAGCTTAGCTCCAACCGGGGAGCTGTTTTTT
d_call: -
j_call: TRBJ2-2
clone_size: -
v_call: TRBV7-3

cdr3_aa: CASSLSPSGRPHEQFF
cdr3_nt: TGCGCCAGCAGCTTGAGTCCTAGCGGGAGGCCCCATGAGCAGTTCTTC
d_call: TRBD2
j_call: TRBJ2-1
clone_size: -
v_call: TRBV5-1

cdr3_aa: CAISEWGYGYTF
cdr3_nt: TGTGCCATCAGTGAATGGGGGTATGGCTACACCTTC
d_call: -
j_call: TRBJ1-2
clone_size: -
v_call: TRBV10-3

cdr3_aa: CASRSKTGLAYEQYF
cdr3_nt: TGTGCCAGCAGATCTAAGACAGGCCTCGCCTACGAGCAGTACTTC
d_call: -
j_call: TRBJ2-7
clone_size: -
v_call: TRBV7-9

cdr3_aa: CAGLSFNRETQYF
cdr3_nt: TGTGCCGGACTAAGCTTTAACCGAGAGACCCAGTACTTC
d_call: -
j_call: TRBJ2-5
clone_size: -
v_call: TRBV7-9

cdr3_aa: CSAFLAGMTDTQYF
cdr3_nt: TGCAGTGCTTTCCTAGCGGGAATGACAGATACGCAGTATTTT
d_call: TRBD2
j_call: TRBJ2-3
clone_size: -
v_call: TRBV20-1

cdr3_aa: CASSLGTGLYIGELFF
cdr3_nt: TGTGCCAGCAGCTTAGGAACAGGGTTGTACATCGGGGAGCTGTTTTTT
d_call: -
j_call: TRBJ2-2
clone_size: medium-sized
v_call: TRBV7-2

cdr3_aa: CAISRDRASTDTQYF
cdr3_nt: TGTGCCATCAGCCGGGACAGGGCGAGCACAGATACGCAGTATTTT
d_call: TRBD1
j_call: TRBJ2-3
clone_size: once
v_call: TRBV10-3

cdr3_aa: CASTYPEGETQYF
cdr3_nt: TGTGCCAGCACCTATCCGGAGGGAGAGACCCAGTACTTC
d_call: -
j_call: TRBJ2-5
clone_size: many
v_call: TRBV12-3/TRBV12-4

cdr3_aa: CASSLQGDFQPQHF
cdr3_nt: TGTGCCAGCAGCCTCCAAGGGGATTTTCAGCCCCAGCATTTT
d_call: -
j_call: TRBJ1-5
clone_size: many
v_call: TRBV27

cdr3_aa: CASSRGLAEYNEQFF
cdr3_nt: TGTGCCAGTAGTCGAGGCCTAGCGGAATACAATGAGCAGTTCTTC
d_call: TRBD2
j_call: TRBJ2-1
clone_size: -
v_call: TRBV19

cdr3_aa: CASSHSSRAGYTF
cdr3_nt: TGTGCCAGCAGTCACTCATCCAGGGCTGGCTACACCTTC
d_call: -
j_call: TRBJ1-2
clone_size: -
v_call: TRBV6-2/TRBV6-3

cdr3_aa: CSAPQPNYGYTF
cdr3_nt: TGCAGTGCTCCCCAACCCAACTATGGCTACACCTTC
d_call: -
j_call: TRBJ1-2
clone_size: -
v_call: TRBV20-1

cdr3_aa: CASSPRVLTGNTIYF
cdr3_nt: TGTGCCAGCAGCCCTCGGGTTTTGACTGGAAACACCATATATTTT
d_call: -
j_call: TRBJ1-3
clone_size: many
v_call: TRBV5-5

cdr3_aa: CASSSYGTGGHNEQFF
cdr3_nt: TGTGCCAGCAGTTCCTACGGGACTGGCGGCCACAATGAGCAGTTCTTC
d_call: -
j_call: TRBJ2-1
clone_size: -
v_call: TRBV12-3/TRBV12-4

cdr3_aa: CASSLIRTRSPYNEQFF
cdr3_nt: TGTGCCAGCAGCTTAATTCGGACTAGATCGCCCTACAATGAGCAGTTCTTC
d_call: TRBD2
j_call: TRBJ2-1
clone_size: once
v_call: TRBV7-8